This T cell receptor beta chain was sequenced in a study of blood T cells in healthy people across ages. The germline V gene encodes CDR1 SEHNR and CDR2 FQNEAQ (reference sequence). Trimming cost V 4 bases and J 5 bases, with 14 bases left between them. The CDR3 is 14 amino acids. Together with a sample-barcoded 5' primer, a J-beta primer mix was included in a second PCR lasting roughly 6 to 12 cycles. MiXCR was run by TCRdb on the 5' RACE reads, yielding one entry per CDR3 protein. The sample lists fewer than 1,200,000 distinct CDR3 sequences; under 30% were seen once. This clonotype was seen more than once but under ten times. The sample also formed part of further work on T cells of mothers and their children.

The V call is TRBV7-9, the J call TRBJ2-5; D may correspond to TRBD1 or TRBD2 (5 bases each). The sequencing sample was made of blood. This receptor was obtained from a girl under 10 years old in good health. This chain's CDR3 is CASSSPGRWETQYF. CDR3 nucleotides: TGTGCCAGCAGCTCCCCGGGGCGGTGGGAGACCCAGTACTTC.